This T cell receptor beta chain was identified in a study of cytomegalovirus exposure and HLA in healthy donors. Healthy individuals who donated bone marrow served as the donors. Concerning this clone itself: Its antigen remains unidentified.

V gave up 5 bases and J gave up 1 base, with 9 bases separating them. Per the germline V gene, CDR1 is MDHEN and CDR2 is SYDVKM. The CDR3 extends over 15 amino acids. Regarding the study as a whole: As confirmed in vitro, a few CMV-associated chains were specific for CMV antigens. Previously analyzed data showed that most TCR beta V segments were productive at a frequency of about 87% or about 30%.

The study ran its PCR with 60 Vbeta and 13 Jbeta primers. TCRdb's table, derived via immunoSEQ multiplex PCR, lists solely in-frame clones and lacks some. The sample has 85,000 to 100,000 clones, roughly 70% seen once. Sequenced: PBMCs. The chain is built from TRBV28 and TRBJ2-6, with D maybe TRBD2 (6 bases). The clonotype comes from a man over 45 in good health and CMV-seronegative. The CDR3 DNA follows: TGTGCCAGCAGTGCTGGGGGGTCTGGGGCCAACGTCCTGACTTTC. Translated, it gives CASSAGGSGANVLTF.